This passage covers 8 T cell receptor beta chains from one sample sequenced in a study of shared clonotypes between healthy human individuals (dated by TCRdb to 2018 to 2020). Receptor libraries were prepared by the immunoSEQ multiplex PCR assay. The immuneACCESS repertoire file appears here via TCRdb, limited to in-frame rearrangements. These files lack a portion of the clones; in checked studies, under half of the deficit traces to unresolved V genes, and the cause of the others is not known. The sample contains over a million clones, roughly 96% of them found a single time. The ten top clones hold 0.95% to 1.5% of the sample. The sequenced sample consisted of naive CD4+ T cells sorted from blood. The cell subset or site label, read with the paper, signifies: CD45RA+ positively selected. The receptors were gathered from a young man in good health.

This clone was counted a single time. The chain's CDR3 is CASKADRGGRGYGYTF. CDR3 bases: TGTGCCAGTAAGGCGGACAGGGGGGGTCGAGGCTATGGCTACACCTTC. The chain carries TRBV19 and TRBJ1-2; 10 nucleotides agree with TRBD1. V lost 7 bases to trimming and J lost 4 bases; unmatched junction nucleotides: 12. The CDR3 covers 16 residues. Germline lookup yields CDR1 LNHDA and CDR2 SQIVND (reference sequence).

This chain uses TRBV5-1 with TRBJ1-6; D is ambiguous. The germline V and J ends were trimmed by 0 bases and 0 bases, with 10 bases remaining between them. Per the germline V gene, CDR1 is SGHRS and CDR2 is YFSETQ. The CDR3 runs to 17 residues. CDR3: CASSLEQSSSYNSPLHF. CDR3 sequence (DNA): TGCGCCAGCAGCTTGGAACAGTCGAGCTCCTATAATTCACCCCTCCACTTT.

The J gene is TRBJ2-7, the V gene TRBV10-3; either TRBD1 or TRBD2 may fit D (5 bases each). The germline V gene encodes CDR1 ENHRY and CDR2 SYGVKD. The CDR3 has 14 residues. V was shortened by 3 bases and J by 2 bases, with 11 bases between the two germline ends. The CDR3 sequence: CAISDKVGPYEQYF. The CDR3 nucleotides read TGTGCCATCAGTGATAAGGTGGGACCCTACGAGCAGTACTTC.

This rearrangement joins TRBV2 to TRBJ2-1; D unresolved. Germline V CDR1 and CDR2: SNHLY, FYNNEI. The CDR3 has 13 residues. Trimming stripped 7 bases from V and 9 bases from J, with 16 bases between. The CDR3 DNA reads TGTGCCAGCACCTTGACGGGCGGAACTGAGCAGTTCTTC. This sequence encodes CASTLTGGTEQFF.

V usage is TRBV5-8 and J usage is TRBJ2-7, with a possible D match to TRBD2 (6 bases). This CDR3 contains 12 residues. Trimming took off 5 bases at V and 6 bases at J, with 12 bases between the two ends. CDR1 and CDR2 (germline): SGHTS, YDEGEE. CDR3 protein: CASSFTSREQYF. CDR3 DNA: TGTGCCAGCAGTTTTACTAGCCGCGAGCAGTACTTC.

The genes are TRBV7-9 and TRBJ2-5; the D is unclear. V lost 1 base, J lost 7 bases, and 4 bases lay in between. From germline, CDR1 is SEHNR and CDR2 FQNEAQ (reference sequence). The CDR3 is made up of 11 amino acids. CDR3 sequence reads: CASSLVRTQYF. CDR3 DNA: TGTGCCAGCAGCTTAGTCCGGACCCAGTACTTC.

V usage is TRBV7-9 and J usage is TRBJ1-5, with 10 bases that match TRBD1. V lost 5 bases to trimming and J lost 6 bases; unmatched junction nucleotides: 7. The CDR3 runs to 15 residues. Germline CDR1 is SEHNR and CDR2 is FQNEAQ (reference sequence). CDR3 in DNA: TGTGCCAGCAGCCTTGGACAGGGGGAAATTCAGCCCCAGCATTTT. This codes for CASSLGQGEIQPQHF.

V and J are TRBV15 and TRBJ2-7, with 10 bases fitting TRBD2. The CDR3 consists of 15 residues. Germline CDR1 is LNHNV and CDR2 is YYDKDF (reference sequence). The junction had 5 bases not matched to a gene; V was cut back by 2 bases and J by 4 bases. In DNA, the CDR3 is TGTGCCACCAGCAGAACTGGACTAGCGGATTACGAGCAGTACTTC. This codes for CATSRTGLADYEQYF.